A single sample gave rise to the 24 T cell receptor beta chains below, sequenced in a study of cytomegalovirus exposure and HLA in healthy donors. In the PCR, 60 Vbeta and 13 Jbeta primers were used. Profiling relied on immunoSEQ multiplex PCR, and the TCRdb table lists in-frame clones only, not all of them. The profile covers some 110,000 clones, with over 75% appearing a single time and about 9.1% taken by the ten largest. Sequenced sample: PBMCs. The source of these receptors is a woman between 40 and 50 years old in good health and CMV-seropositive.

The chain carries TRBV7-9 and TRBJ2-7, with TRBD1 matching over 7 bases. V lost 5 bases to trimming and J lost 4 bases; unmatched junction nucleotides: 14. The CDR3 consists of 16 residues. CDR1 and CDR2 from the germline V gene are SEHNR and FQNEAQ (reference sequence). The CDR3 here is CASSPNSQGSLYEQYF. In nucleotides, the CDR3 is TGTGCCAGCAGCCCCAACTCACAGGGGTCCCTGTACGAGCAGTACTTC.

The V call is TRBV7-6, the J call TRBJ2-1, with a tentative D call TRBD1 (6 bases). CDR3 length: 14 residues. Germline CDR1 and CDR2: SGHVS and FNYEAQ. V dropped 2 bases and J dropped 5 bases, with 10 bases sitting between them. CDR3 sequence (DNA): TGTGCCAGCAGCTTAACAGGGTTTAACAATGAGCAGTTCTTC. Its translation is CASSLTGFNNEQFF.

CDR3 DNA sequence: TGCACCAGCAGCCAAGAAAAATGCGACGGGAGTATACAGACCCAGTACTTC. Protein product: CTSSQEKCDGSIQTQYF. This chain connects TRBV1 to TRBJ2-5; TRBD2 was called by the table and not checked on the DNA. TRBV1 constitutes a pseudogene. The CDR3 consists of 17 residues.

V usage is TRBV4-2 and J usage is TRBJ2-1; 11 bases agree with TRBD2. CDR1 is LGHNA and CDR2 is YNFKEQ in the germline V gene. With 0 bases clipped from V and 10 bases from J, the junction kept 8 bases outside the gene matches. This CDR3 region has 16 residues. The CDR3 bases are TGTGCCAGCAGCCAAGAGGAGGGTCTAGCGGGGGGCGAGCAGTTCTTC. Translated, it gives CASSQEEGLAGGEQFF.

This chain links TRBV18 with TRBJ1-5, with D maybe TRBD1 (6 bases). Trimming removed 3 bases at V and 3 bases at J, with 9 bases between. Per the germline V gene, CDR1 is KGHSH and CDR2 is LQKENI. CDR3 length: 14 amino acids. In nucleotides, the CDR3 is TGTGCCAGCTCACCTCAGGGGAACAATCAGCCCCAGCATTTT. Translating it yields CASSPQGNNQPQHF.

The chain is built from TRBV5-1 and TRBJ2-3; TRBD1 aligns across 8 bases. Per the germline V gene, CDR1 is SGHRS and CDR2 is YFSETQ. V lost 4 bases and J lost 7; bases outside the gene matches: 11. The CDR3 runs 15 residues. The CDR3 DNA is TGCGCCAGCAGCCTCGGACAGGGATATGGCAATACGCAGTATTTT. It specifies CASSLGQGYGNTQYF.

V and J are TRBV11-3 and TRBJ2-7, with D possibly TRBD2 on 7 matching bases. V was shortened by 5 bases and J by 3 bases, with 29 bases between the two germline ends. Germline CDR1 is SGHNT and CDR2 is YENEEA. The CDR3 runs 19 residues. The CDR3 region has the DNA TGTGCCAGCAGCCTCGGGGGGCAGGGGTTTGGCCCTCGCCACTACGAGCAGTACTTC. Translation: CASSLGGQGFGPRHYEQYF.

This clone appeared a few times. The chain combines TRBV6-4 with TRBJ2-1, with 7 bases fitting TRBD1. Germline CDR1 MRHNA, CDR2 SNTAGT. This CDR3 has 14 amino acids. The V gene end was trimmed by 4 bases and the J gene end by 6 bases; junction bases not matched to a gene: 6. Here the CDR3 reads CASSAGTEPNEQFF. DNA for the CDR3: TGTGCCAGCAGTGCCGGGACAGAACCCAATGAGCAGTTCTTC.

In this sample, this clone turned up once. This chain uses TRBV2 with TRBJ2-5, with TRBD1 identical over 9 bases. Germline-derived CDR1 and CDR2 are SNHLY and FYNNEI. Trimming removed 3 bases from V and 5 bases from J; junction bases left unmatched: 4. The CDR3 covers 14 residues. The CDR3 sequence: CASSEDRGYETQYF. Here the CDR3 DNA reads TGTGCCAGCAGTGAGGACAGGGGCTACGAGACCCAGTACTTC.

This chain connects TRBV4-1 to TRBJ2-5, with D tentatively TRBD2 (6 bases). Germline-derived CDR1 and CDR2 are MGHRA and YSYEKL. The CDR3 is 17 residues long. V dropped 3 bases and J dropped 2 bases, with 19 bases sitting between them. This chain's CDR3 is CASSQAARRGLQETQYF. The CDR3 bases are TGCGCCAGCAGCCAGGCAGCCCGGCGGGGACTTCAAGAGACCCAGTACTTC.

The chain couples TRBV7-9 to TRBJ2-1; 10 positions agree with TRBD2. Trimming at V came to 4 bases and at J to 1 base, leaving 1 base not matched to a gene. Germline CDR1 SEHNR, CDR2 FQNEAQ (reference sequence). CDR3 length: 15 residues. The chain's CDR3 is CASSSLAGSYNEQFF. The CDR3 DNA follows: TGTGCCAGCAGCTCACTAGCGGGGTCCTACAATGAGCAGTTCTTC.

This clone has a handful of counts. This rearrangement joins TRBV19 to TRBJ1-2; 8 bases are a match to TRBD1. Trimming at V came to 4 bases and at J to 4 bases, leaving 8 bases not matched to a gene. From germline, CDR1 is LNHDA and CDR2 SQIVND (reference sequence). The CDR3 loop spans 15 amino acids. The CDR3 loop reads CASSTVGTGLYGYTF. The CDR3 DNA sequence: TGTGCCAGTAGTACAGTCGGGACAGGCCTCTATGGCTACACCTTC.

This chain connects TRBV6-1 to TRBJ2-1; TRBD2 matches 7 bases. Trimming cost V 7 bases and J 4 bases; bases outside gene matches: 10. Germline lookup yields CDR1 MNHNS and CDR2 SASEGT. The CDR3 extends over 15 amino acids. CDR3 in amino acids: CASIPEAGRYNEQFF. The CDR3 DNA sequence: TGTGCCAGCATCCCAGAAGCGGGAAGGTACAATGAGCAGTTCTTC.

The gene calls are TRBV13 and TRBJ2-2, with 7 bases fitting TRBD1. The junction had 12 bases not matched to a gene; V was cut back by 7 bases and J by 4 bases. The CDR3 contains 16 residues. Looked up from germline, CDR1 is PRHDT and CDR2 is FYEKMQ (reference sequence). CDR3 in DNA: TGTGCCAGCACCGATTTAGACAGGGTGAGCACCGGGGAGCTGTTTTTT. Amino acids: CASTDLDRVSTGELFF.

The table lists this clone with a count of one. The genes are TRBV4-1 and TRBJ2-5; D might be TRBD2 (6 bases). The DNA end lines up better with TRBJ2-7; the J call may be wrong. This CDR3 has 16 amino acids. Germline CDR1 reads MGHRA; CDR2 reads YSYEKL. The CDR3 DNA reads as TGCGCCAGCAGCCGCGGGGACCGCGGGACTGCCTACGAGCAGTACTTC. It encodes CASSRGDRGTAYEQYF.

The chain recombines TRBV6-5 with TRBJ1-3; D not certain. This CDR3 comprises 13 residues. Germline V gene lookup returns CDR1 MNHEY and CDR2 SVGAGI. Trimming removed 4 bases from V and 3 bases from J, with 7 bases in between. The CDR3 DNA reads as TGTGCCAGCAGTTTTGACATTGGAAACACCATATATTTT. Translated, it gives CASSFDIGNTIYF.

V is TRBV5-4 and J is TRBJ2-5; 10 bases agree with TRBD2. The CDR3 extends over 15 amino acids. Trimming at V came to 1 base and at J to 2 bases, leaving 2 bases not matched to a gene. Germline assignment: CDR1 SGHNT and CDR2 YYREEE (reference sequence). Here the CDR3 DNA reads TGTGCCAGCAGCTTGCTAGCGGGGGATCAAGAGACCCAGTACTTC. It specifies CASSLLAGDQETQYF.

The chain employs TRBV28 and TRBJ1-1, with 8 bases that match TRBD1. The CDR3 consists of 14 residues. The trim removed 5 bases at V and 6 bases at J, leaving 8 bases unmatched. In germline, CDR1 is MDHEN, CDR2 SYDVKM. The chain's CDR3 is CASSHPQGAAEAFF. The CDR3 DNA sequence: TGTGCCAGCAGTCACCCCCAGGGGGCGGCTGAAGCTTTCTTT. The full variable domain, rest sourced from reference TRBV28 and TRBJ1-1, is DVKVTQSSRYLVKRTGEKVFLECVQDMDHENMFWYRQDPGLGLRLIYFSYDVKMKEKGDIPEGYSVSREKKERFSLILESASTNQTSMYLCASSHPQGAAEAFFGQGTRLTVV.

This clone has only a few counts. J is TRBJ1-1 and V is TRBV10-3; the match to TRBD1 covers 7 bases. Trimming at V came to 2 bases and at J to 1 base, leaving 13 bases not matched to a gene. The CDR3 totals 18 residues. CDR1 is ENHRY, CDR2 SYGVKD, per germline. CDR3 nucleotides: TGTGCCATCAGTGAGATGGAGGGGGCGCGAGACAGGAACACTGAAGCTTTCTTT. Translating gives CAISEMEGARDRNTEAFF.

V gene TRBV2 combines with J gene TRBJ2-1; 14 bases line up with TRBD2. The CDR3 runs to 14 residues. Germline lookup yields CDR1 SNHLY and CDR2 FYNNEI. The junction had 6 bases not matched to a gene; V was cut back by 10 bases and J by 7 bases. The CDR3 nucleotides are TGTGCCAAGACTAGCGGGGGGGCCCGGAATGAGCAGTTCTTC. Translation: CAKTSGGARNEQFF.

This clone was observed a single time. One end of the junction is discordant with germline, which a read error may explain. The CDR3 region has the DNA TGTTCCAGCGGTGGGTACAGGGAAATATCAGCGCAATCCTACGAGCAGTACTTC. Encoded protein: CSSGGYREISAQSYEQYF. This sequence joins TRBV7-9 and TRBJ2-7; a possible D gene is TRBD1 (6 bases). Per the germline V gene, CDR1 is SEHNR and CDR2 is FQNEAQ (reference sequence). The CDR3 has 18 amino acids. Looking up the rest from reference TRBV7-9 and TRBJ2-7 gives the full variable domain: DTGVSQNPRHKITKRGQNVTFRCDPISEHNRLYWYRQTLGQGPEFLTYFQNEAQLEKSRLLSDRFSAERPKGSFSTLEIQRTEQGDSAMYLCSSGGYREISAQSYEQYFGPGTRLTVT.

The CDR3 protein is CASSILQRSNQPQHF. The CDR3 bases are TGTGCCAGTAGTATACTACAGCGGTCCAATCAGCCCCAGCATTTT. The chain combines TRBV19 with TRBJ1-5; D is ambiguous. CDR3 size: 15 residues. V was clipped by 2 bases and J by 3 bases, with 11 bases between them. The V gene's germline CDR1 is LNHDA and CDR2 SQIVND (reference sequence).

The V call is TRBV4-1, the J call TRBJ1-4, with 7 bases aligning to TRBD1. CDR1 and CDR2 from the germline V gene are MGHRA and YSYEKL. The CDR3 has 18 amino acids. V lost 0 bases, J lost 7 bases, and 14 bases stayed unmatched. DNA for the CDR3: TGCGCCAGCAGCCAAGAGACTGTTGATTTAGGGGGCGTTGAAAAACTGTTTTTT. This gives the protein CASSQETVDLGGVEKLFF.

A remark on this clone: The identical CDR3 is also encoded by other nucleotide sequences in the sample. The gene calls are TRBV5-6 and TRBJ1-5, with 8 bases identical to TRBD1. The CDR3 is made up of 15 amino acids. Germline CDR1 SGHDT, CDR2 YYEEEE. The junction had 3 bases not matched to a gene; V was cut back by 0 bases and J by 4 bases. The DNA for the CDR3 is TGTGCCAGCAGCTTGGCAGGGGGCAGGAATCAGCCCCAGCATTTT. Amino acids: CASSLAGGRNQPQHF.